This TCR beta chain was recorded in a study of blood T cells in healthy people across ages. This CDR3 has 15 amino acids. Germline CDR1 MGHRA, CDR2 YSYEKL. The J segment lost 5 bases and the V segment lost 0 bases, leaving 6 bases of the junction unmatched. The authors ran a second PCR of 7 to 11 cycles using a sample-barcoded 5' primer and a J-beta primer mix. TCRdb reprocessed the 5' RACE reads with MiXCR, giving one entry per CDR3 protein. The repertoire holds 1.5 million to 2 million distinct CDR3 sequences, with roughly 30% as singletons. Healthy Caucasian individuals from Russia aged roughly 6 to 100 were enrolled as donors. The total RNA that was extracted per sample amounted to at least 6 micrograms. This clonotype was counted many times. Antigen specificity is unknown. Findings and limits, study-wide: Long-lived donors exceeded aged donors in naive CD4+ cells and diversity. Changes seen in expanded clonotypes were possibly confounded by donor CMV status left unknown.

This chain joins TRBV4-1 and TRBJ1-2; 7 bases are a match to TRBD1. The sequenced material came from blood. The origin of this receptor is a woman aged 25 to 39 in good health. The CDR3 region is CASSQEAAGGYGYTF. The CDR3 DNA sequence: TGCGCCAGCAGCCAAGAAGCGGCAGGGGGATATGGCTACACCTTC.